This is a list of T cell receptor beta chains from one sample in a study of monozygotic twins with cystic fibrosis. Generated by immunoSEQ multiplex PCR, the TCRdb table keeps only in-frame clones and is missing some. The sample consists of about 19,000 clones, approximately 97% of them appearing once. The sequenced sample consisted of blood. The receptors stem from a woman aged 25-40 years with cystic fibrosis. The CDR3 runs from the conserved cysteine through the conserved F or W. Each record gives: D gene, J gene, clone size, V gene, CDR3 length, CDR3 DNA, CDR3 protein. D genes are given only for firm matches. Clone size appears in some rows only: once, few, many, or a class for an expanded clone.

. TRBJ1-2 . TRBV10-2 15 TGCGCCAGCAGGGACGGGGGGGTCAATTCTCTGCGCTACACCTTC CASRDGGVNSLRYTF
. TRBJ2-7 . TRBV27 12 TGTGCCAGCGGCCGGGGGGCTCGGGAGCAGTACTTC CASGRGAREQYF
. TRBJ2-1 . TRBV27 13 TGTGCCAGCAGTTTATCGCGGTACAATGAGCAGTTCTTC CASSLSRYNEQFF
. TRBJ1-2 . TRBV6-5 15 TGTGCCAGCAGTTATAATCCGGGGCCCACGTATGGCTACACCTTC CASSYNPGPTYGYTF
. TRBJ2-3 once TRBV29-1 14 TGCAGCGTTCGACAGGGAGGCAGGACAGATACGCAGTATTTT CSVRQGGRTDTQYF
. TRBJ2-1 . TRBV4-1 17 TGCGCCAGCAGCCAACTCCCGACATCTCTCTCCTACAATGAGCAGTTCTTC CASSQLPTSLSYNEQFF
TRBD2 TRBJ2-5 once TRBV7-2 16 TGTGCCAGCAGCTTAGCAGGAGCGGGACACCAAGAGACCCAGTACTTC CASSLAGAGHQETQYF
. TRBJ2-5 . TRBV28 13 TGTGCCAGCAGCCTCATGGACGAAGAGACCCAGTACTTC CASSLMDEETQYF
. TRBJ2-2 . TRBV10-2 14 TGCGCCAGCAGTGAGAACCTCAACACCGGGGAGCTGTTTTTT CASSENLNTGELFF
. TRBJ1-1 . TRBV19 14 TGTGCCAGTAGTACCCCCGAGGGGGGTTGGCACGCTTTCTTT CASSTPEGGWHAFF
TRBD1 TRBJ1-2 . TRBV10-3 15 TGTGCCATCAGCGCCCAGGGGGTCAGAAACTATGGCTACACCTTC CAISAQGVRNYGYTF
. TRBJ2-1 . TRBV29-1 16 TGCAGCGTTGAAGATCCCCAGAGGAGGTCCTACAATGAGCAGTTCTTC CSVEDPQRRSYNEQFF
TRBD2 TRBJ2-2 . TRBV4-2 17 TGTGCCAGCAGCCAGTCCCGGGGGGGCGCAAACACCGGGGAGCTGTTTTTT CASSQSRGGANTGELFF
TRBD2 TRBJ2-5 . TRBV5-4 16 TGTGCCAGCAGCAGCGGACTAGCGGGGATCCAAGAGACCCAGTACTTC CASSSGLAGIQETQYF
. TRBJ1-2 . TRBV19 14 TGTGCCAGTAGTATCGGCCAGGGATCCTATGGCTACACCTTC CASSIGQGSYGYTF
. TRBJ2-3 . TRBV5-6 13 TGTGCCAGCAGCCCCGGAAGGGTAGCAACGCAGTATTTT CASSPGRVATQYF
TRBD2 TRBJ2-5 . TRBV10-1 16 TGCGCCAGCAGTGAGGGGTTAGCGGGCTCCCAAGAGACCCAGTACTTC CASSEGLAGSQETQYF
. TRBJ2-2 . TRBV6-4 14 TGTGCCAGCAGTGCCGCTCCCGGCACCGGGGAGCTGTTTTTT CASSAAPGTGELFF
. TRBJ1-2 . TRBV5-1 14 TGCGCCAGCACTTCCCCAGGGCAGGACTATGGCTACACCTTC CASTSPGQDYGYTF
. TRBJ1-2 . TRBV5-5 14 TGTGCCAGCAGCTCCTACAGGGTGTTATATGGCTACACCTTC CASSSYRVLYGYTF
. TRBJ2-7 . TRBV10-3 17 TGTGCCATCAGTGAGCCCCCGGGCAGCACCAACCAATACGAGCAGTACTTC CAISEPPGSTNQYEQYF
. TRBJ2-5 . TRBV11-2 13 TGTGCCAGCAGCCTGGAGTATAAAGAGACCCAGTACTTC CASSLEYKETQYF
TRBD2 TRBJ2-3 once TRBV7-2 16 TGTGCCAGCAGCCTTAGAGGCGGGGGAGGCACAGATACGCAGTATTTT CASSLRGGGGTDTQYF
. TRBJ1-4 . TRBV10-2 13 TGCGCCAGCAGTGCAGTAATGGAGGAAAAACTGTTTTTT CASSAVMEEKLFF
. TRBJ2-2 . TRBV4-1 12 TGCGCCAGCAGCTCGTACACCGGGGAGCTGTTTTTT CASSSYTGELFF
TRBD2 TRBJ2-7 . TRBV13 14 TGTGCCAGCAGCCTACTAGCGGGGGGGCGAGAGCAGTACTTC CASSLLAGGREQYF
. TRBJ1-1 . TRBV29-1 13 TGCAGCGTTGAGGTCATGAAGGGCACTGAAGCTTTCTTT CSVEVMKGTEAFF
. TRBJ1-1 . TRBV5-8 12 TGTGCCAGCAAGGGGCTCAACACTGAAGCTTTCTTT CASKGLNTEAFF
. TRBJ1-5 . TRBV19 12 TGTGCCAGTAGTTTTCACAATCAGCCCCAGCATTTT CASSFHNQPQHF
. TRBJ1-4 . TRBV7-9 16 TGTGCCAGCATCGCCTCCGGCCGCGCCAGGAATGAAAAACTGTTTTTT CASIASGRARNEKLFF
TRBD2 TRBJ2-5 . TRBV12-5 15 TGTGCTAGTGGTCGGACTAGCGGGTTCCAAGAGACCCAGTACTTC CASGRTSGFQETQYF
TRBD1 TRBJ1-2 . TRBV28 18 TGTGCCAGCATTTCTATAGACTTTATAACAGGGGTCCGCCGGGGCTACACCTTC CASISIDFITGVRRGYTF
. TRBJ2-7 . TRBV18 15 TGTGCCAGCTCACCAGTCCGAACCACGCCTTACGAGCAGTACTTC CASSPVRTTPYEQYF
. TRBJ2-2 . TRBV6-5 15 TGTGCCAGCAGGACCCCGGGACTGAACACCGGGGAGCTGTTTTTT CASRTPGLNTGELFF
. TRBJ1-2 . TRBV19 15 TGTGCCAGTACAACCCCGACAGGAGCGGTTTTCCGCTACACCTTC CASTTPTGAVFRYTF
. TRBJ2-5 . TRBV6-5 13 TGTGCCAGCAGATCACCCGAGGGGGGCTCCCAGTACTTC CASRSPEGGSQYF
TRBD2 TRBJ2-1 . TRBV4-2 16 TGTGCCAGCAGCCTTCGACTAGCGGGGATCAAAGATGAGCAGTTCTTC CASSLRLAGIKDEQFF
TRBD1 TRBJ2-3 . TRBV5-1 18 TGCGCCAGCAGATCAGGACAGGGGGGTGTAGCGTTCGCAGATACGCAGTATTTT CASRSGQGGVAFADTQYF
. TRBJ2-7 . TRBV18 13 TGTGCCAGCTCACCGGTCGGGACCTACGAGCAGTACTTC CASSPVGTYEQYF
. TRBJ2-2 . TRBV5-6 15 TGTGCCAGCAGCTTGGGACGGGGGCGGACCGGGGAGCTGTTTTTT CASSLGRGRTGELFF
TRBD1 TRBJ1-2 . TRBV18 14 TGTGCCAGCTCACGAAGTACAGGGGACTATGGCTACACCTTC CASSRSTGDYGYTF
. TRBJ1-4 . TRBV5-8 14 TGTGCCAGCAGCCCCAGACAGCACGCTGAAAAACTGTTTTTT CASSPRQHAEKLFF
. TRBJ1-5 once TRBV15 15 TGTGCCACCAGCAGAGATAAAGCCTGGGGTCAGCCCCAGCATTTT CATSRDKAWGQPQHF
. TRBJ2-6 . TRBV9 15 TGTGCCAGCAGCGTCCAAGGTCGGGGGGCCAACGTCCTGACTTTC CASSVQGRGANVLTF
TRBD2 TRBJ2-2 . TRBV5-1 18 TGCGCCAGCAGCTTGGAAGGGACTAGCGGCCTAAACACCGGGGAGCTGTTTTTT CASSLEGTSGLNTGELFF
. TRBJ2-3 . TRBV7-9 18 TGTGCCAGCAGCCGGGGCTCGAGCGGCGCTCTGGGCACAGATACGCAGTATTTT CASSRGSSGALGTDTQYF
TRBD1 TRBJ2-7 . TRBV11-2 16 TGTGCCAGCAGCTTTGTGGGACAGAGCCCTACCTACGAGCAGTACTTC CASSFVGQSPTYEQYF
. TRBJ1-2 once TRBV6-5 14 TGTGCCAGCAGTTCCAACAACAGGGTCTATGGCTACACCTTC CASSSNNRVYGYTF
TRBD1 TRBJ1-2 once TRBV30 15 TGTGCCTGGAGTGGTCCGTGGACAGGGGAGGAAGGCTACACCTTC CAWSGPWTGEEGYTF
. TRBJ2-3 . TRBV19 14 TGTGCCAGTAGTATTTATTACGACCAGTCTACGCAGTATTTT CASSIYYDQSTQYF
. TRBJ2-7 . TRBV4-1 15 TGCGCCAGCAGCCAAGCCGAAGGGAATTACTACGAGCAGTACTTC CASSQAEGNYYEQYF
. TRBJ1-1 . TRBV15 15 TGTGCCACCAGCACGAGCCGGGGGGGTGGCACTGAAGCTTTCTTT CATSTSRGGGTEAFF